The table lists the clone carrying this T cell receptor (beta chain) with many counts. A duration under 3 months, NOSPECS ≥4, CAS ≥3 and moderate-to-severe activity characterized the donors with ophthalmopathy. The study excluded patients with other autoimmune diseases, uncontrolled infections, pregnancy or lactation. PBMCs were isolated from a 10 ml sample of fresh peripheral blood. This sample was included in a study of Graves' ophthalmopathy and Graves' hyperthyroidism. Amplified TCR beta CDR3 regions were obtained using RNA transcripts as template. RT-PCR in the first round used HTBI primers; a second-round multiplex PCR followed. TCRdb re-called the multiplex PCR reads with MiXCR, one entry per CDR3 protein. Counted here are a few hundred thousand distinct CDR3 sequences, 15% to 20% occurring once; the ten biggest clones make up 9% to 15%. The source material was peripheral blood. This clonotype was obtained from an adult man with Graves' ophthalmopathy.

The CDR3 loop is CASSPKGSRNTEAFF. Here the CDR3 DNA reads TGTGCCAGCAGTCCTAAGGGGAGTAGGAACACTGAAGCTTTCTTT. The chain employs TRBV28 and TRBJ1-1; D might be TRBD1 (5 bases). There are 15 residues in the CDR3. V dropped 5 bases and J dropped 1 base, with 14 bases sitting between them. CDR1 MDHEN and CDR2 SYDVKM come from the germline V gene.